The next 24 T cell receptor beta chains were all read from a single sample in a study of human T cells and chemical hapten exposure. As for time point: patch test 1, 2 weeks after DPC sensitization. Treatment of the sample: therapeutic diphenylcyclopropenone sensitization with weekly scalp DPC. TCRdb re-derived calls from the RACE reads in MiXCR, one entry per CDR3 protein. The table shows under 65,000 distinct CDR3 sequences, with less than 10% occurring only once. The source material was whole blood, sampled in connection with sensitization to the hapten diphenylcyclopropenone (DPC). The receptors shown here come from a woman in her forties or fifties with alopecia areata. Some clones in this sample may be carry-over from other donors' samples.

V gene TRBV3-1 combines with J gene TRBJ2-1; D possibly corresponds to TRBD2 (6 bases). The CDR3 covers 14 residues. V shed 1 base and J shed 7 bases, with 11 bases lying between them. Germline CDR1 and CDR2: LGHDT and YNNKEL (reference sequence). Here the CDR3 reads CASSQVQGGNEQFF. In DNA form, the CDR3 reads TGTGCCAGCAGCCAAGTGCAGGGAGGAAATGAGCAGTTCTTC.

About this clonotype itself: This may be a read error: a much more frequent sequence differs by one nucleotide. The chain carries TRBV30 and TRBJ1-1; weak D call: TRBD1 (5 bases). The CDR3 is 12 amino acids. CDR1 is GTSNPN and CDR2 is SVGIG in the germline V gene (reference sequence). This CDR3 is CAWGRGDTEAYF. The CDR3, as DNA: TGTGCCTGGGGGAGGGGCGACACTGAAGCTTACTTT. The full variable domain, with the rest looked up from reference TRBV30 and TRBJ1-1, is SQTIHQWPATLVQPVGSPLSLECTVEGTSNPNLYWYRQAAGRGLQLLFYSVGIGQISSEVPQNLSASRPQDRQFILSSKKLLLSDSGFYLCAWGRGDTEAYFGQGTRLTVV.

The rearrangement uses TRBV21-1 and TRBJ1-2; the tabulated D call, TRBD1, remains unverified against the DNA. TRBV21-1 represents a pseudogene. The CDR3 spans 14 residues. This CDR3 reads CASSRGTPLCGYTF. DNA of the CDR3: TGTGCCAGCAGCCGCGGGACACCCCTCTGTGGCTACACCTTC.

This clonotype was seen ten or more times. This chain joins TRBV7-9 and TRBJ2-1; D may match TRBD1 or TRBD2 (7 bases each). The CDR3 is 14 amino acids. From germline, CDR1 is SEHNR and CDR2 FQNEAQ (reference sequence). Trimming left V 10 bases short and J 2 bases short, with 15 bases between. This CDR3 is CATSRGGPYNEQFF. Written as DNA, the CDR3 is TGTGCCACCTCCAGGGGGGGCCCCTACAATGAGCAGTTCTTC.

This clonotype was observed many times. The chain employs TRBV6-5 and TRBJ2-3; D possibly uses TRBD1 or TRBD2 (5 bases each). The CDR3 has 14 residues. Germline values: CDR1 MNHEY, CDR2 SVGAGI. Trimming took off 10 bases at V and 2 bases at J, with 16 bases between the two ends. CDR3 protein: CATGAARYTDTQYF. The CDR3 DNA is TGTGCCACCGGGGCGGCCCGGTACACAGATACGCAGTATTTT.

This sequence joins TRBV6-1 and TRBJ2-1, with 11 positions matching TRBD2. CDR1 and CDR2 (germline): MNHNS, SASEGT. V dropped 8 bases and J dropped 0; count of bases not matched to a gene: 15. The CDR3 runs 19 residues. The CDR3 region is CASFPSSGRPWSSYNEQFF. The DNA for the CDR3 is TGTGCCAGCTTCCCATCTAGCGGGAGGCCTTGGAGCTCCTACAATGAGCAGTTCTTC.

This clonotype was counted at least ten times. The rearrangement uses TRBV7-2 and TRBJ2-7; 12 bases map to TRBD2. V lost 5 bases to trimming and J lost 6 bases; unmatched junction nucleotides: 14. Germline CDR1 SGHTA, CDR2 FQGNSA. This CDR3 region has 17 residues. CDR3 region: CASSHNLLAGGSGEQYF. In nucleotides, the CDR3 is TGTGCCAGCAGCCATAATTTACTAGCGGGAGGATCGGGCGAGCAGTACTTC. Supplemented by reference TRBV7-2 and TRBJ2-7, the full variable domain reads GAGVSQSPSNKVTEKGKDVELRCDPISGHTALYWYRQSLGQGLEFLIYFQGNSAPDKSGLPSDRFSAERTGGSVSTLTIQRTQQEDSAVYLCASSHNLLAGGSGEQYFGPGTRLTVT.

This clonotype was seen many times. The genes are TRBV3-1 and TRBJ2-5; a weak D match, TRBD1 (6 bases). The V and J ends lost 8 bases and 9 bases respectively, with 19 bases between them. The CDR3 covers 13 residues. Per germline, CDR1 LGHDT and CDR2 YNNKEL (reference sequence). CDR3 protein: CASSRSGGAAQYF. The CDR3 nucleotides are TGTGCCAGCTCCCGAAGTGGGGGCGCGGCCCAGTACTTC.

This clonotype was seen ten or more times. The chain couples TRBV7-2 to TRBJ2-1, with TRBD2 matching over 11 bases. CDR1 is SGHTA, CDR2 FQGNSA, per germline. With V trimmed by 5 bases and J by 7 bases, 10 bases remained unmatched. The CDR3 is made up of 16 amino acids. Here the CDR3 DNA reads TGTGCCAGCAGCGAAATACTAGCGGGAGCTCGGAATGAGCAGTTCTTC. Its translation is CASSEILAGARNEQFF.

This clonotype was observed many times. J is TRBJ2-1 and V is TRBV29-1, with D perhaps given as TRBD1 or TRBD2 (5 bases each). V was trimmed by 3 bases and J by 5 bases, leaving 17 bases between them. Germline CDR1 is SQVTM and CDR2 is ANQGSEA. CDR3 length: 15 amino acids. CDR3 DNA sequence: TGCAGCGTTGATCTCACAAGAGGGACCCACAATGAGCAGTTCTTC. It yields the protein CSVDLTRGTHNEQFF.

This clonotype was found many times. The chain has TRBV11-2 and TRBJ2-5, with D uncertain. Trimming shortened V by 6 bases and J by 5 bases, and 7 bases separated the two germline ends. CDR1 is SGHAT and CDR2 is FQNNGV in the germline V gene. CDR3 length: 11 residues. The CDR3: CASSFGETQYF. Written as DNA, the CDR3 is TGTGCCAGCAGTTTCGGGGAGACCCAGTACTTC.

The table lists this clonotype with a few counts. The chain is built from TRBV12-3 or TRBV12-4 and TRBJ1-5, with no clear D. Trimming stripped 6 bases from V and 6 bases from J, with 15 bases between. The CDR3 extends over 14 amino acids. CDR3 in amino acids: CASSWVGTSQPQHF. CDR3 nucleotides: TGTGCCAGCAGCTGGGTTGGTACGAGTCAGCCCCAGCATTTT.

This clonotype occurred many times. For the CDR3, the DNA is TGTGCCAGCAGCTTACAGTCCGCGGTCTCTGGGGCCAACGTCCTGACTTTC. As protein: CASSLQSAVSGANVLTF. The gene calls are TRBV7-9 and TRBJ2-6, with D uncertain. Between the trimmed V and J ends, which lost 2 bases and 0 bases, there was a span of 11 bases. Germline-derived CDR1 and CDR2 are SEHNR and FQNEAQ (reference sequence). The CDR3 is 17 residues long.

This clonotype has ten or more counts. The V call is TRBV20-1, the J call TRBJ2-3; D call uncertain. The V and J ends lost 7 bases and 5 bases respectively, with 7 bases between them. There are 10 residues in the CDR3. Germline V gene lookup returns CDR1 DFQATT and CDR2 SNEGSKA (reference sequence). CDR3 sequence reads: CSVAVDTQYF. The CDR3 DNA follows: TGCAGTGTCGCGGTAGATACGCAGTATTTT.

The rearrangement links TRBV3-1 to TRBJ1-4; 7 nucleotides align to TRBD1. The CDR3 has 14 amino acids. Germline-derived CDR1 and CDR2 are LGHDT and YNNKEL (reference sequence). After removal of 4 bases from V and 5 bases from J, the junction contained 4 bases not matched to a gene. The CDR3 DNA reads as TGTGCCAGCAGCCCAGGACAGGACAATGAAAAACTGTTTTTT. Its translation: CASSPGQDNEKLFF.

V usage is TRBV29-1 and J usage is TRBJ1-2; D is unresolved. The CDR3 contains 11 residues. Germline loops: CDR1 SQVTM, CDR2 ANQGSEA. Trimming stripped 3 bases from V and 7 bases from J, with 9 bases between. In nucleotides, the CDR3 is TGCAGCGTTGACGCTGCCCCTGGCTACACCTTC. This sequence encodes CSVDAAPGYTF.

The table lists this clonotype with many counts. The chain joins TRBV20-1 to TRBJ2-1; D is perhaps TRBD1 (6 bases). This CDR3 region has 16 residues. Germline assignment: CDR1 DFQATT and CDR2 SNEGSKA (reference sequence). Trimming cost V 3 bases and J 0 bases, with 15 bases left between them. CDR3 region: CSARGASWGSYNEQFF. The DNA for the CDR3 is TGCAGTGCTAGGGGGGCCTCGTGGGGCTCCTACAATGAGCAGTTCTTC.

This clonotype was recorded at least ten times. This chain joins TRBV7-6 and TRBJ2-5, with a possible D match to TRBD2 (7 bases). Germline CDR1 SGHVS, CDR2 FNYEAQ. Trimming cost V 6 bases and J 2 bases, with 13 bases left between them. The CDR3 sequence is 14 residues long. The chain's CDR3 is CASRKSGTQETQYF. In nucleotides, the CDR3 is TGTGCCAGCAGAAAAAGCGGGACACAAGAGACCCAGTACTTC. The whole variable domain, filled in from reference TRBV7-6 and TRBJ2-5, reads GAGVSQSPRYKVTKRGQDVALRCDPISGHVSLYWYRQALGQGPEFLTYFNYEAQQDKSGLPNDRFSAERPEGSISTLTIQRTEQRDSAMYRCASRKSGTQETQYFGPGTRLLVL.

This clonotype occurred many times. CDR3 amino acids: CASSSRRGTDTQYF. The CDR3 DNA is TGTGCCAGCAGCTCCCGACGCGGCACAGATACGCAGTATTTT. The rearrangement links TRBV12-3 or TRBV12-4 to TRBJ2-3, with unresolved D. The CDR3 is made up of 14 amino acids. V was pared by 6 bases and J by 1 base, with 11 bases between.

This clonotype was detected many times. The gene calls are TRBV12-3 or TRBV12-4 and TRBJ1-4, with unresolved D. V shed 6 bases and J shed 2 bases, with 16 bases lying between them. The CDR3 covers 16 residues. CDR3 loop: CASRELVGRTNEKLFF. CDR3 DNA: TGTGCCAGCAGAGAGCTGGTGGGTAGGACTAATGAAAAACTGTTTTTT.

This clonotype appeared many times. The chain recombines TRBV3-1 with TRBJ2-4; tentative D call: TRBD1 (5 bases). The CDR3 loop spans 15 amino acids. Germline-derived CDR1 and CDR2 are LGHDT and YNNKEL (reference sequence). V lost 0 bases and J 5 bases, leaving 11 bases between the germline ends. The CDR3 protein is CASSQDPGQQNIQYF. The CDR3, as DNA: TGTGCCAGCAGCCAAGATCCCGGACAACAAAACATTCAGTACTTC. The variable domain in full, completed from reference TRBV3-1 and TRBJ2-4, reads DTAVSQTPKYLVTQMGNDKSIKCEQNLGHDTMYWYKQDSKKFLKIMFSYNNKELIINETVPNRFSPKSPDKAHLNLHINSLELGDSAVYFCASSQDPGQQNIQYFGAGTRLSVL.

This clonotype has ten or more counts. This rearrangement joins TRBV12-3 or TRBV12-4 to TRBJ1-1; D is undetermined. V was clipped by 3 bases and J by 1 base, with 6 bases between them. This CDR3 has 13 amino acids. CDR3 residues: CASSFIENTEAFF. The DNA for the CDR3 is TGTGCCAGCAGTTTTATTGAGAACACTGAAGCTTTCTTT.

This clonotype was detected a few times. This chain joins TRBV5-1 and TRBJ2-3; TRBD2 matches at 7 bases. V dropped 4 bases and J dropped 0; count of bases not matched to a gene: 8. The CDR3 extends over 16 amino acids. CDR1 and CDR2 (germline): SGHRS, YFSETQ. The CDR3 DNA reads TGCGCCAGCAGCCCCGGCTTTAGCGGGAGCACAGATACGCAGTATTTT. Translating it yields CASSPGFSGSTDTQYF.

V usage is TRBV6-5 and J usage is TRBJ2-3, with TRBD1 as a possible D gene (5 bases). Germline assignment: CDR1 MNHEY and CDR2 SVGAGI. The CDR3 runs to 16 residues. V shed 0 bases and J shed 0 bases, with 10 bases lying between them. The CDR3, as DNA: TGTGCCAGCAGTTACTCGGCAGGGTCTAGCACAGATACGCAGTATTTT. The encoded protein is CASSYSAGSSTDTQYF.